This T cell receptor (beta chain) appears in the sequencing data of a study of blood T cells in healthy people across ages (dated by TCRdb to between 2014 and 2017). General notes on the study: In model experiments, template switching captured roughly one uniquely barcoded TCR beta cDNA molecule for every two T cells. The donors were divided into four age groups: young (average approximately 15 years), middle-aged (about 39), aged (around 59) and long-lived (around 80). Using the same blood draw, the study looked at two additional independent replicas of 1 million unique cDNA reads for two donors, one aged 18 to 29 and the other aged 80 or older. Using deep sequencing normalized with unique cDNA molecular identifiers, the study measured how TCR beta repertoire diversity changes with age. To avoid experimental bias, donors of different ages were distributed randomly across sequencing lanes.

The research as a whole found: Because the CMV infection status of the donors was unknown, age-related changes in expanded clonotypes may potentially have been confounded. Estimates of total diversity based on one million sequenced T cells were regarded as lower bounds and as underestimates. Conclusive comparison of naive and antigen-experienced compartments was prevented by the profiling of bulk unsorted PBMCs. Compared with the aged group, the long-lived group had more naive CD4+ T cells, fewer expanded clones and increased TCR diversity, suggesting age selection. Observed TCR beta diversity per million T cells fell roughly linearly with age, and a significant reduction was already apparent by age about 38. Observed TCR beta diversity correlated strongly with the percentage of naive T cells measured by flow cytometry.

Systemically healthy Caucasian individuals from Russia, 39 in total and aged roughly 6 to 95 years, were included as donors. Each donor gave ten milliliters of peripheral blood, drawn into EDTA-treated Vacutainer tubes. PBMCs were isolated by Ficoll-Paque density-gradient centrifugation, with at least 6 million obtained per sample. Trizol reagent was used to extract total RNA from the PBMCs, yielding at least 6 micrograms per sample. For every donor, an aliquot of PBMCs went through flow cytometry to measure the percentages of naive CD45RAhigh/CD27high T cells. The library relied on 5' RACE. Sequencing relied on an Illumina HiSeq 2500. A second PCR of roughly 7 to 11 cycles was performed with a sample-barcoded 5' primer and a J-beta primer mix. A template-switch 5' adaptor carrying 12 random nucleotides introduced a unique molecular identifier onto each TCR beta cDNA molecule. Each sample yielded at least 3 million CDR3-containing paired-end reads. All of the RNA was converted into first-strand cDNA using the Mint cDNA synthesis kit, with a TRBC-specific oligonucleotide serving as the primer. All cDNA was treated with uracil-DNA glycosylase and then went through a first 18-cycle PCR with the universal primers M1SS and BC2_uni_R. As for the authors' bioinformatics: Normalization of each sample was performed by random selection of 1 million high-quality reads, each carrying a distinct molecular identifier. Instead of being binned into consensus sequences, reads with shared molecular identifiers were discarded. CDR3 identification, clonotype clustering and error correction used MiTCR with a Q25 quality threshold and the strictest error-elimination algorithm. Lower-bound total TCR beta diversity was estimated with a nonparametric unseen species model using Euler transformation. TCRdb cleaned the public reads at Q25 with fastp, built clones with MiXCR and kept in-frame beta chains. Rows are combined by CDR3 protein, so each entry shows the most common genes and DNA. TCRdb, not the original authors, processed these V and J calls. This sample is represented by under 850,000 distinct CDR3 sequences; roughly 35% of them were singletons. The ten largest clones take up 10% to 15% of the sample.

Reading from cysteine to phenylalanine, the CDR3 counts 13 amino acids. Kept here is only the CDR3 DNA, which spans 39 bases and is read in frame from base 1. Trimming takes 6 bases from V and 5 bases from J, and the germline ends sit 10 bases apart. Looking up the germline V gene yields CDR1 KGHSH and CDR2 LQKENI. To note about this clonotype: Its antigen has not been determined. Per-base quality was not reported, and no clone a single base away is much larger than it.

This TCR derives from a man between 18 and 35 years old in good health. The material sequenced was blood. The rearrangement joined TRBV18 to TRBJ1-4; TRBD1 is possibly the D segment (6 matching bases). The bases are TGTGCCAGCTCCGGGACAAGGAATGAAAAACTGTTTTTT. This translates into CASSGTRNEKLFF.